One and the same sample provided the 10 T cell receptor beta chains below, sequenced in a study of cytomegalovirus exposure and HLA in healthy donors. Researchers ran the PCR with 60 Vbeta and 13 Jbeta primers. The table came from immunoSEQ multiplex PCR; TCRdb's copy has only in-frame clones and leaves some out. The sample includes 100,000 to 150,000 clones, about three quarters of them seen just once. Sequencing used PBMCs. The receptors come from a man aged 25-45 years in good health and CMV-seronegative.

This clone occurred a few times. One end of the junction varies from germline; a read error may be responsible. V is TRBV7-9 and J is TRBJ2-3; 8 nucleotides line up with TRBD2. The germline gives CDR1 SEHNR, CDR2 FQNEAQ (reference sequence). This CDR3 has 16 amino acids. CDR3 protein: CSSSLASGGRTDTQYF. CDR3 in DNA: TGTTCCAGCAGCTTAGCAAGCGGGGGACGCACAGATACGCAGTATTTT.

The table lists this clone with a count of one. The gene calls are TRBV19 and TRBJ1-2; 9 nucleotides agree with TRBD1. With V trimmed by 11 bases and J by 4 bases, 11 bases remained unmatched. CDR1 LNHDA and CDR2 SQIVND come from the germline V gene (reference sequence). The CDR3 has 14 residues. The CDR3 nucleotides read TGTGCCGCCGAGCCGGGACAGGGTGGCTATGGCTACACCTTC. This gives the protein CAAEPGQGGYGYTF. The full variable domain, with the rest looked up from reference TRBV19 and TRBJ1-2, is DGGITQSPKYLFRKEGQNVTLSCEQNLNHDAMYWYRQDPGQGLRLIYYSQIVNDFQKGDIAEGYSVSREKKESFPLTVTSAQKNPTAFYLCAAEPGQGGYGYTFGSGTRLTVV.

The V gene is TRBV7-3, the J gene TRBJ2-1, with TRBD2 as a possible D gene (7 bases). There are 15 residues in the CDR3. The V gene's germline CDR1 is SGHTA and CDR2 FQGTGA. Trimming pared 1 base from V and 4 bases from J, leaving 11 bases between. In nucleotides, the CDR3 is TGTGCCAGCAGCTTAATGGGGGGGCTTTACAATGAGCAGTTCTTC. As protein: CASSLMGGLYNEQFF.

A few counts support this clone. The chain has TRBV11-3 and TRBJ2-5; 11 bases line up with TRBD1. CDR3 length: 15 residues. V shed 5 bases, J shed 5 bases, and the junction held 7 bases outside the gene matches. Germline CDR1 is SGHNT and CDR2 is YENEEA. The CDR3 is CASSLGQGAMETQYF. The CDR3 DNA is TGTGCCAGCAGCCTCGGACAGGGGGCGATGGAGACCCAGTACTTC.

This rearrangement joins TRBV4-1 to TRBJ2-7; no firm D call. V lost 0 bases and J lost 3, with 9 bases in between. The CDR3 spans 14 residues. Germline-derived CDR1 and CDR2 are MGHRA and YSYEKL. The CDR3, as DNA: TGCGCCAGCAGCCAAGAACACAGTAACTACGAGCAGTACTTC. Amino acids: CASSQEHSNYEQYF.

The chain has TRBV6-6 and TRBJ1-5, with TRBD1 as a possible D gene (5 bases). CDR1 is MNHNY, CDR2 SVGAGI, per germline (reference sequence). The CDR3 is 15 residues long. The V end lost 7 bases, the J end lost 4 bases, and 17 bases lay between the germline ends. CDR3 sequence reads: CASNHGGTANQPQHF. The CDR3 coding sequence is TGTGCCAGCAACCACGGCGGGACTGCTAATCAGCCCCAGCATTTT.

The V call is TRBV7-2, the J call TRBJ1-2; 9 bases are shared with TRBD1. CDR3 length: 14 amino acids. V lost 3 bases and J lost 8; bases outside the gene matches: 7. Per the germline V gene, CDR1 is SGHTA and CDR2 is FQGNSA. Here the CDR3 DNA reads TGTGCCAGCAGCTTGGGGACAGGGTCGGGCGGCTACACCTTC. This translates into CASSLGTGSGGYTF.

The rearrangement uses TRBV7-9 and TRBJ2-5; D is unresolved. Trimming cost V 2 bases and J 1 base, with 2 bases left between them. The CDR3 contains 12 residues. Germline loops: CDR1 SEHNR, CDR2 FQNEAQ (reference sequence). In DNA form, the CDR3 reads TGTGCCAGCAGCTTACTCCAAGAGACCCAGTACTTC. This translates into CASSLLQETQYF.

A remark on this clone: A read error may account for a junction end that differs from germline. The chain joins TRBV7-9 to TRBJ2-5; TRBD2 matches at 12 bases. This CDR3 has 16 amino acids. Per the germline V gene, CDR1 is SEHNR and CDR2 is FQNEAQ (reference sequence). CDR3 residues: CSSSSASGGARETQYF. CDR3 bases: TGTTCCAGCAGCTCAGCTAGCGGGGGGGCCAGAGAGACCCAGTACTTC.

CDR3 amino acids: CASSFGSYGYTF. The CDR3 DNA sequence: TGTGCCAGCAGTTTTGGCAGCTATGGCTACACCTTC. The V and J genes are TRBV28 and TRBJ1-2; unclear D gene. CDR1 is MDHEN, CDR2 SYDVKM, per germline. Between the trimmed V and J ends, which lost 3 bases and 4 bases, there was a span of 6 bases. The CDR3 runs to 12 residues.